This T cell receptor (beta chain) was captured by sequencing in a study of blood T cell repertoires in COVID-19. Study as a whole: Collection of acute and convalescent COVID-19 samples took place in the United States, Italy and Spain. The cDNA or gDNA used as material had been derived from T cells, B-cell-depleted T cells, or PBMCs.

From germline, CDR1 is SGHRS and CDR2 YFSETQ. The ends were cut back, 5 bases at V and 4 bases at J, with 13 bases in the middle. The CDR3 is 15 amino acids. Original handling: Amplifying reference gene primers gave estimates of nucleated cell counts. TCRdb keeps only in-frame clones here, not all; method: immunoSEQ multiplex PCR. That table gives V, J and clone size, and the DNA gave D and trimming. Of tens of thousands of clones listed, 84% are singletons. Patients in Seattle were enrolled during active infection, then followed longitudinally. The sequencing input was peripheral blood. The TCR originated in a man aged 55-75 years with COVID-19, enrolled during active disease. The chain links TRBV5-1 to TRBJ2-6; D uncertain. CDR3 DNA: TGCGCCAGCAGTGGTCGTGGCCCCGGGGCCAACGTCCTGACTTTC. It encodes CASSGRGPGANVLTF.